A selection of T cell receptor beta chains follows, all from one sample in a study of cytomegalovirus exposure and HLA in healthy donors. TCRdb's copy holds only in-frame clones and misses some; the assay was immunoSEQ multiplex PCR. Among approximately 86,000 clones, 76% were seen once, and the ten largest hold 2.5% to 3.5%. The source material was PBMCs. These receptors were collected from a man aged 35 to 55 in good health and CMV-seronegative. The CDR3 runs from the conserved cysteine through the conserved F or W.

CDR3aa: CASSLTNTGELFF
v_gene: TRBV27
len: 13

CDR3aa: CASSPRTSGTGELFF
v_gene: TRBV7-7
len: 15

CDR3aa: CAWSYRVHQETQYF
v_gene: TRBV30
len: 14

CDR3aa: CASSLLASRSYGYTF
v_gene: TRBV11-2
len: 15

CDR3aa: CASSQGGTSYEQYF
v_gene: TRBV27
len: 14

CDR3aa: CASSRRVTEETQYF
v_gene: TRBV4-3
len: 14

CDR3aa: CASSPPRSGANVLTF
v_gene: TRBV18
len: 15

CDR3aa: CASSHGTGATEAFF
v_gene: TRBV4-3
len: 14

CDR3aa: CASSPDWSKTQYF
v_gene: TRBV7-2
len: 13

CDR3aa: CASSSSGMNTEAFF
v_gene: TRBV11-2
len: 14

CDR3aa: CASSGGGHTDTQYF
v_gene: TRBV6-4
len: 14

CDR3aa: CASSPGRGTEAFF
v_gene: TRBV7-6
len: 13

CDR3aa: CASSDSGNRQPQHF
v_gene: TRBV2
len: 14

CDR3aa: CASSLGLGATNEKLFF
v_gene: TRBV19
len: 16

CDR3aa: CASSRHRNQPQHF
v_gene: TRBV11-2
len: 13

CDR3aa: CAIRGDSPGLAGFVSYNEQFF
v_gene: TRBV10-3
len: 21

CDR3aa: CASSQEIRGDTEAFF
v_gene: TRBV4-3
len: 15